Presented here are 26 T cell receptor beta chains from one specimen sequenced in a study of T cells in Graves' hyperthyroidism and ophthalmopathy. Researchers took RNA transcripts and amplified the TCR beta CDR3 regions from them. First-round RT-PCR targeting the TCR CDR3 was performed with the HTBI primer set. MiXCR, run by TCRdb on the multiplex PCR reads, gives a single entry per CDR3 protein. The sample shows hundreds of thousands of distinct CDR3 sequences, 45% of them seen only once. The material sequenced was peripheral blood or thyroid tissue (not recorded which). The source is an adult man with Graves' disease, either hyperthyroidism or ophthalmopathy (not recorded which).

Points on this clonotype: One end of the junction fails to match germline, which may point to a read error. The rearrangement links TRBV29-1 to TRBJ1-1; a possible D gene is TRBD1 (5 bases). This CDR3 region has 13 residues. Germline CDR1 SQVTM, CDR2 ANQGSEA. CDR3 sequence: CGVVAGLNTEAFF. The CDR3 DNA reads as TGCGGCGTTGTAGCAGGGCTGAACACTGAAGCTTTCTTT.

In its sample, this clonotype was seen many times. This rearrangement joins TRBV15 to TRBJ1-5; no clear D. V shed 0 bases and J shed 0 bases, with 12 bases lying between them. Germline V gene lookup returns CDR1 LNHNV and CDR2 YYDKDF (reference sequence). The length of the CDR3 is 17 residues. CDR3 loop: CATSRDLGRNSNQPQHF. CDR3 in DNA: TGTGCCACCAGCAGAGATTTAGGCAGAAATAGCAATCAGCCCCAGCATTTT.

A few counts support this clonotype. The chain uses TRBV11-2 and TRBJ1-1; 8 nucleotides line up with TRBD1. The V segment lost 5 bases and the J segment 4 bases; nucleotides outside the gene matches: 6. This CDR3 spans 14 amino acids. Germline V gives CDR1 SGHAT, CDR2 FQNNGV. CDR3 residues: CASSTAGGGTEAFF. CDR3 in DNA: TGTGCCAGCAGCACCGCAGGGGGCGGCACTGAAGCTTTCTTT.

In regard to this clonotype: A much larger clone is a single base away; this may be a read error. The genes are TRBV2 and TRBJ1-5, with D maybe TRBD1 (6 bases). Germline assignment: CDR1 SNHLY and CDR2 FYNNEI. The V gene lost 4 bases and the J gene lost 9 bases, with 13 bases spanning the gap. The CDR3 loop spans 13 amino acids. The chain's CDR3 is CASSAREGGPQHF. CDR3 DNA: TGTGCCAGCAGTGCAAGGGAAGGGGGGCCCCAGCATTTT.

In this sample, this clonotype turned up a few times. This chain joins TRBV12-3 or TRBV12-4 and TRBJ2-2; D remains unclear. V lost 3 bases and J 0 bases, leaving 8 bases between the germline ends. The CDR3 is 15 residues long. The CDR3 sequence: CASSLTNTNTGELFF. The CDR3 nucleotides read TGTGCCAGCAGTTTGACAAACACGAACACCGGGGAGCTGTTTTTT.

The table lists this clonotype with many counts. The CDR3 coding sequence is TGTGCCAGCAGGGAGGGGGGCATGGGCACTGAAGCTTTCTTT. Translation: CASREGGMGTEAFF. The rearrangement joins TRBV2 to TRBJ1-1; the D gene is possibly TRBD1 (6 bases). V lost 6 bases to trimming and J lost 4 bases, with 15 bases between them. CDR1 is SNHLY, CDR2 FYNNEI, per germline. The CDR3 consists of 14 residues.

This clonotype was found once. One base away lies a much larger clone, so this may be a sequencing read error. The V call is TRBV19, the J call TRBJ1-4; 7 bases agree with TRBD1. Germline lookup yields CDR1 LNHDA and CDR2 SQIVND (reference sequence). The CDR3 is made up of 15 amino acids. V trimming: 4 bases; J trimming: 7 bases; junction bases outside the gene matches: 9. CDR3 residues: CASSTTRTGGEKLFF. CDR3 in DNA: TGTGCCAGTAGTACCACCAGGACAGGAGGTGAAAAACTGTTTTTT.

The chain is built from TRBV7-9 and TRBJ2-7; D may be TRBD1 or TRBD2 (5 bases each). In germline, CDR1 is SEHNR, CDR2 FQNEAQ (reference sequence). The V gene lost 2 bases and the J gene lost 4 bases, with 15 bases spanning the gap. The CDR3 has 15 residues. CDR3 region: CASSLKAGRDYEQYF. The CDR3 coding sequence is TGTGCCAGCAGCTTAAAGGCAGGGAGAGATTACGAGCAGTACTTC.

This sequence joins TRBV12-3 or TRBV12-4 and TRBJ1-4, with 12 positions matching TRBD1. The V segment lost 5 bases and the J segment 10 bases; nucleotides outside the gene matches: 5. This CDR3 is 14 amino acids long. CDR3 sequence (DNA): TGTGCCAGCAGTGACCGGGACAGGGGGCCAAAACTGTTTTTT. It yields the protein CASSDRDRGPKLFF.

This clonotype was recorded only once. The junction and the germline gene differ at one end; a read error may be behind it. This CDR3 is CASSATGGNDGYTF. Written as DNA, the CDR3 is TGTGCCAGCAGCGCGACAGGGGGTAACGATGGCTACACCTTC. The V call is TRBV9, the J call TRBJ1-2; 9 bases line up with TRBD1. Per the germline V gene, CDR1 is SGDLS and CDR2 is YYNGEE. The CDR3 extends over 14 amino acids.

As to this clonotype: Without the conserved terminal phenylalanine or tryptophan, this CDR3 likely stems from a read error. The limits of the CDR3 on the DNA are not certain, so only TCRdb's listed CDR3 is given. V usage is TRBV10-3 and J usage is TRBJ2-5; the table's D call TRBD2 went unverified against the DNA. The CDR3 length equals 9 residues, ends included. Per germline, CDR1 ENHRY and CDR2 SYGVKD. This chain's CDR3 is CAISHQRTS.

This clonotype was seen repeatedly, ten times or more. This chain uses TRBV19 with TRBJ1-2; TRBD1 is a possible D gene (5 bases). Germline V gene sequence: CDR1 LNHDA, CDR2 SQIVND (reference sequence). V lost 6 bases, J lost 7 bases, and 12 bases lay in between. This CDR3 has 12 residues. The CDR3 region has the DNA TGTGCCAGTAGCACGACAGAGGTTGGCTACACCTTC. It encodes CASSTTEVGYTF.

This clonotype was seen more than once but under ten times. The chain has TRBV6-5 and TRBJ1-5, with 7 bases lining up with TRBD1. The CDR3 spans 11 residues. With 4 bases clipped from V and 14 bases from J, the junction kept 5 bases outside the gene matches. Germline V gene lookup returns CDR1 MNHEY and CDR2 SVGAGI. CDR3 sequence reads: CASSSLGTEHF. The CDR3 region has the DNA TGTGCCAGCAGTTCCCTAGGGACAGAGCATTTT.

The J gene is TRBJ2-7, the V gene TRBV25-1; a possible D gene is TRBD1 (6 bases). The CDR3 contains 12 residues. CDR1 MGHDK and CDR2 SYGVNS come from the germline V gene. V was pared by 9 bases and J by 2 bases, with 11 bases between. CDR3 nucleotides: TGTGCCAGTCGCCGGGACACCTACGAGCAGTACTTC. Residues: CASRRDTYEQYF.

This sequence joins TRBV14 and TRBJ1-4; D unclear. CDR3 length: 15 residues. V shed 0 bases and J shed 4 bases, with 9 bases lying between them. Germline assignment: CDR1 SGHDN and CDR2 FVKESK. CDR3 nucleotide sequence: TGTGCCAGCAGCCAAGATCATGGGGATAATGAAAAACTGTTTTTT. Its protein is CASSQDHGDNEKLFF.

This clonotype was seen more than once but under ten times. The chain recombines TRBV7-3 with TRBJ2-7, with 8 bases that match TRBD1. Germline-derived CDR1 and CDR2 are SGHTA and FQGTGA. The CDR3 sequence is 13 residues long. Trimming took 6 bases from V and 3 from J; bases not matched to a gene: 4. CDR3 residues: CASSYRGDYEQYF. The CDR3 region has the DNA TGTGCCAGCAGTTACAGGGGGGACTACGAGCAGTACTTC.

This clonotype was observed at least ten times. The chain joins TRBV2 to TRBJ1-5; D unresolved. Germline CDR1 is SNHLY and CDR2 is FYNNEI. The CDR3 extends over 14 amino acids. Trimming shortened V by 3 bases and J by 0 bases, and 6 bases separated the two germline ends. The CDR3 protein is CASSDSFSNQPQHF. The CDR3 nucleotides are TGTGCCAGCAGTGACAGCTTTAGCAATCAGCCCCAGCATTTT.

In its sample, this clonotype was seen many times. The chain has TRBV13 and TRBJ1-6; TRBD1 aligns across 9 bases. Trimming at V came to 0 bases and at J to 9 bases, leaving 3 bases not matched to a gene. This CDR3 has 15 residues. Germline V lookup: CDR1 PRHDT, CDR2 FYEKMQ (reference sequence). CDR3 sequence (DNA): TGTGCCAGCAGCTTAGGCGACAGGGGGATTTCACCCCTCCACTTT. This codes for CASSLGDRGISPLHF. Using reference TRBV13 and TRBJ1-6 for the parts outside the CDR3, the full variable domain is AAGVIQSPRHLIKEKRETATLKCYPIPRHDTVYWYQQGPGQDPQFLISFYEKMQSDKGSIPDRFSAQQFSDYHSELNMSSLELGDSALYFCASSLGDRGISPLHFGNGTRLTVT.

This chain connects TRBV7-9 to TRBJ2-2; no reliable D call. The CDR3 spans 14 residues. V was cut by 3 bases and J by 6 bases, with 11 bases left in between. Germline V gene sequence: CDR1 SEHNR, CDR2 FQNEAQ (reference sequence). The CDR3 loop is CASSFVTLPGELFF. The CDR3 DNA sequence: TGTGCCAGCAGCTTCGTGACATTACCCGGGGAGCTGTTTTTT.

The V gene is TRBV29-1, the J gene TRBJ1-2; TRBD1 matches 9 bases. With 5 bases clipped from V and 3 bases from J, the junction kept 7 bases outside the gene matches. This CDR3 has 14 residues. Germline CDR1 and CDR2: SQVTM and ANQGSEA. Here the CDR3 reads CSVSTGGSDYGYTF. For the CDR3, the DNA is TGCAGCGTTAGCACAGGGGGCTCCGACTATGGCTACACCTTC.

A few counts support this clonotype. The CDR3 loop is CASSLVQGGSYEQYF. CDR3 in DNA: TGCGCCAGCAGCTTGGTTCAGGGAGGCTCCTACGAGCAGTACTTC. The gene calls are TRBV5-1 and TRBJ2-7; tentative D call: TRBD2 (6 bases). Germline V gene lookup returns CDR1 SGHRS and CDR2 YFSETQ. Trimming cost V 0 bases and J 0 bases, with 10 bases left between them. The CDR3 consists of 15 residues.

The V gene is TRBV2, the J gene TRBJ1-1; a possible D gene is TRBD1 (5 bases). Per the germline V gene, CDR1 is SNHLY and CDR2 is FYNNEI. The V gene lost 6 bases and the J gene lost 7 bases, with 15 bases spanning the gap. The CDR3 loop spans 13 amino acids. CDR3 residues: CASRTAMISEAFF. The CDR3 coding sequence is TGTGCCAGCAGGACAGCCATGATCAGTGAAGCTTTCTTT.

CDR3 in amino acids: CASSDRDSSNQPQHF. The CDR3 region has the DNA TGCGCCAGCAGTGACAGGGACAGTAGCAATCAGCCCCAGCATTTT. V and J are TRBV10-2 and TRBJ1-5; 7 positions match TRBD1. The CDR3 is made up of 15 amino acids. The germline V gene has CDR1 WSHSY and CDR2 SAAADI. V was clipped by 3 bases and J by 0 bases; unmatched bases: 2.

A word on this clonotype: A much more abundant neighbour one base away suggests this may be a read error. The J gene is TRBJ2-7, the V gene TRBV7-8, with TRBD1 matching 9 bases. Germline CDR1 reads SGHVS; CDR2 reads FQNEAQ. J was trimmed by 9 bases and V by 6 bases; bases with no gene match: 12. This CDR3 contains 14 residues. This CDR3 reads CASSDGTGSHGQYF. DNA of the CDR3: TGTGCCAGCAGTGACGGGACAGGGTCCCACGGGCAGTACTTC.

The rearrangement joins TRBV2 to TRBJ1-4; D perhaps matches TRBD1 (6 bases). This CDR3 has 14 residues. With 6 bases removed from V and 12 bases from J, the gap between germline ends came to 20 bases. Germline CDR1 and CDR2: SNHLY and FYNNEI. The DNA of the CDR3 is TGTGCCAGCAGCTTAGAGGGGGGTCCTCCGGAACTGTTTTTT. Amino acids: CASSLEGGPPELFF.

In this sample, this clonotype turned up many times. The CDR3 DNA reads as TGTGCCAGCAAAAGGACAGACCTCAACTATGGCTACACCTTC. Amino acid sequence: CASKRTDLNYGYTF. V usage is TRBV2 and J usage is TRBJ1-2; possible D gene TRBD1, 6 bases. The CDR3 loop spans 14 amino acids. Germline CDR1 is SNHLY and CDR2 is FYNNEI. V lost 7 bases to trimming and J lost 2 bases, with 14 bases between them.